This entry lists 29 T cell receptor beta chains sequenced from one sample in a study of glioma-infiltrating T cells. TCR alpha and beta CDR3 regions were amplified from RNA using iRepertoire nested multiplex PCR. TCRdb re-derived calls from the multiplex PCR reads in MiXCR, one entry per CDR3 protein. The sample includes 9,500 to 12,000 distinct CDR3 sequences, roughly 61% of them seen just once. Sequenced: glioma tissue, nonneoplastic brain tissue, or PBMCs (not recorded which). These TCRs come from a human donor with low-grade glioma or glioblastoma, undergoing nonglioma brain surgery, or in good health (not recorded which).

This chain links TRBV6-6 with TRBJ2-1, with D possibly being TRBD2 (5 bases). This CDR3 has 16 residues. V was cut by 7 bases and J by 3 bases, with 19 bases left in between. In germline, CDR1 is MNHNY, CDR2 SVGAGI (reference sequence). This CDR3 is CASTSLLGSYYNEQFF. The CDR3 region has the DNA TGTGCCAGCACTTCACTCCTAGGGAGCTACTACAATGAGCAGTTCTTC.

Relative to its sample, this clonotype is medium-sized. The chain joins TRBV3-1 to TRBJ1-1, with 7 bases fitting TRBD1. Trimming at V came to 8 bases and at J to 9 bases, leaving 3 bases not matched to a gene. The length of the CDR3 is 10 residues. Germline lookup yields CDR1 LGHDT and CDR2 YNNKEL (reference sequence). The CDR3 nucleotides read TGTGCCAGCGGGACAGAGAAAGCTTTCTTT. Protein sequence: CASGTEKAFF.

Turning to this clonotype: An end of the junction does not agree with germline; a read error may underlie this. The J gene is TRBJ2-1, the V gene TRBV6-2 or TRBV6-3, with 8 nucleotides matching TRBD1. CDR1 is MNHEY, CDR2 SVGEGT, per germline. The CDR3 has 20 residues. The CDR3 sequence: CAILTQGQGAVGSSYNEQSF. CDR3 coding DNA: TGTGCCATCTTGACACAGGGGCAGGGGGCGGTGGGGAGCTCCTACAATGAGCAGTCCTTC.

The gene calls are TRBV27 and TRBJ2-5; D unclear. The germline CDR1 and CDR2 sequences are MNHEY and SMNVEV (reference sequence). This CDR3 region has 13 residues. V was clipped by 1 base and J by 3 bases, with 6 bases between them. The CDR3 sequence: CASSLWLKETQYF. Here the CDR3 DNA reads TGTGCCAGCAGTTTATGGCTAAAAGAGACCCAGTACTTC.

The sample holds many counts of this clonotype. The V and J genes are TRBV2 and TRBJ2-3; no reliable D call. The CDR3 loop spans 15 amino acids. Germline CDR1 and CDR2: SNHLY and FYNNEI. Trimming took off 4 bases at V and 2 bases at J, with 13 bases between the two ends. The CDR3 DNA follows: TGTGCCAGCAGTGGGGGAACCACTAACACAGATACGCAGTATTTT. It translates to CASSGGTTNTDTQYF.

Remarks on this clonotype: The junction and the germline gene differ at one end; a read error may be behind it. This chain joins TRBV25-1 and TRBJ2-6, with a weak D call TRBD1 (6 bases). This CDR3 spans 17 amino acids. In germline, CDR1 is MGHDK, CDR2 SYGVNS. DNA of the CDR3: TGTGCCAGCAGTGATACAGGGCGGAACTCTTGGGCCAACGTCCTGACCTTC. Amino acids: CASSDTGRNSWANVLTF.

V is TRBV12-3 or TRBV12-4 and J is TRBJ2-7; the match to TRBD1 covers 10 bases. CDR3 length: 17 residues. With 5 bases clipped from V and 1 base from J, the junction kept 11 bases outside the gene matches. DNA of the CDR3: TGTGCCAGCAGTGCTGCCGGGACAGGGGCTTTTTCCTACGAGCAGTACTTC. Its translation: CASSAAGTGAFSYEQYF.

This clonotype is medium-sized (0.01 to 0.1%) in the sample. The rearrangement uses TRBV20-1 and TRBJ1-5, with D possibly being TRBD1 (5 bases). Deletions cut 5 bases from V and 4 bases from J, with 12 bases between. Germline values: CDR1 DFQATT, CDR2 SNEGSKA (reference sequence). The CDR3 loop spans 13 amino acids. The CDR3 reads CSAGGRQNQPQHF. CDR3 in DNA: TGCAGTGCTGGGGGACGGCAAAATCAGCCCCAGCATTTT.

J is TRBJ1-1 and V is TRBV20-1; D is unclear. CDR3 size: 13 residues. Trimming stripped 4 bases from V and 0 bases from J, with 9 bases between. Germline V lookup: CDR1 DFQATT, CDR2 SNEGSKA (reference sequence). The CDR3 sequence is CSATWTLNTEAFF. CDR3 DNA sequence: TGCAGTGCTACCTGGACGTTGAACACTGAAGCTTTCTTT.

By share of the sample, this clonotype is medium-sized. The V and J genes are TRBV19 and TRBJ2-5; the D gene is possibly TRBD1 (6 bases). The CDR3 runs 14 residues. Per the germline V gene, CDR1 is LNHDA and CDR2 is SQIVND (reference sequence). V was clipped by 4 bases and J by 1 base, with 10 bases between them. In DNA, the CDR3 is TGTGCCAGTAGTACTACAGGGACCCAAGAGACCCAGTACTTC. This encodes CASSTTGTQETQYF.

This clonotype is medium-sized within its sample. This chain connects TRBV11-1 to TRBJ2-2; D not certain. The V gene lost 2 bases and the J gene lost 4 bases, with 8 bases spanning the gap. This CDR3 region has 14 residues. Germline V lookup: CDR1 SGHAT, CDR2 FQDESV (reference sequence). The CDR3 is CASSLRLPTGELFF. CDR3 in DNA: TGTGCCAGCAGCTTAAGGCTTCCCACCGGGGAGCTGTTTTTT.

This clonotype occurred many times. DNA of the CDR3: TGTGCCAGCAGCCCCTCAGGGGAAGAGACCCAGTACTTC. Amino acid sequence: CASSPSGEETQYF. The rearrangement uses TRBV9 and TRBJ2-5; the D gene is possibly TRBD1 (6 bases). The V gene's germline CDR1 is SGDLS and CDR2 YYNGEE. The V gene lost 4 bases and the J gene lost 3 bases, with 10 bases spanning the gap. CDR3 length: 13 amino acids.

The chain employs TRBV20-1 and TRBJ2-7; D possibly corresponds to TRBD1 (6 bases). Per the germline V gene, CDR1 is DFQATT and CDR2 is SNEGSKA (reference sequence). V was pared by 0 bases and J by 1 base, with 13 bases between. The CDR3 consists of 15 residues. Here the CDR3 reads CSARDKGGRSYEQYF. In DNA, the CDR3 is TGCAGTGCTAGAGATAAAGGGGGTAGATCCTACGAGCAGTACTTC.

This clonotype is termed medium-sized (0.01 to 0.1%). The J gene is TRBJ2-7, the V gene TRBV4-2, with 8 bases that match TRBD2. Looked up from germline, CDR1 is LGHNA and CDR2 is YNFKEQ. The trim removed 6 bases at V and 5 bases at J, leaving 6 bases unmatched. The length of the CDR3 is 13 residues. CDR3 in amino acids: CASRGLDGNEQYF. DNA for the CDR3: TGTGCCAGCAGGGGACTAGACGGTAACGAGCAGTACTTC.

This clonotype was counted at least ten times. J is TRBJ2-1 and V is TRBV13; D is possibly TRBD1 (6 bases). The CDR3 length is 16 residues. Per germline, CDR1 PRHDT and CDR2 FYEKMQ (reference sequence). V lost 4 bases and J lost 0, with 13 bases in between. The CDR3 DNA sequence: TGTGCCAGCAGCTCCCAGGACAGACGCTCCTACAATGAGCAGTTCTTC. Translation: CASSSQDRRSYNEQFF.

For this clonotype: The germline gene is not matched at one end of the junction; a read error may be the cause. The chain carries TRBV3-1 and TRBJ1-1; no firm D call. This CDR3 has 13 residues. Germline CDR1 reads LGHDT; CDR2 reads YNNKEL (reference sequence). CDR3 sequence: CASSQRSPTEASF. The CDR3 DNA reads TGTGCCAGCAGCCAGAGATCACCCACTGAAGCTTCCTTT.

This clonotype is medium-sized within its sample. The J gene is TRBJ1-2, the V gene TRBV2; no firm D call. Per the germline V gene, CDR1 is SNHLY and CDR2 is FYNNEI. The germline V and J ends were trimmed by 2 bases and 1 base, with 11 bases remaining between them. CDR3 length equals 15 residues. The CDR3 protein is CASSELAGGNYGYTF. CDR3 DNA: TGTGCCAGCAGTGAACTGGCTGGCGGTAACTATGGCTACACCTTC.

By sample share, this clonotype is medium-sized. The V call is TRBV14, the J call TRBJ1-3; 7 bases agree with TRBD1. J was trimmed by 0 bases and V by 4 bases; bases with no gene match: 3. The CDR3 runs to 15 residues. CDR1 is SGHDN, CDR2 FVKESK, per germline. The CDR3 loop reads CASSRDSRSGNTIYF. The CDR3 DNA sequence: TGTGCCAGCAGCCGGGACAGTCGCTCTGGAAACACCATATATTTT.

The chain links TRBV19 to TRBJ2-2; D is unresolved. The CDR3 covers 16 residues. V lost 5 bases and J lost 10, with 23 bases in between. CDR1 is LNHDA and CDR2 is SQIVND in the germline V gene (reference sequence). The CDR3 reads CASSPTMLFLTLELFF. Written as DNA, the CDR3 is TGTGCCAGTAGTCCAACTATGCTCTTCCTCACCTTGGAGCTGTTTTTT. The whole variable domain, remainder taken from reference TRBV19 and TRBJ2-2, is DGGITQSPKYLFRKEGQNVTLSCEQNLNHDAMYWYRQDPGQGLRLIYYSQIVNDFQKGDIAEGYSVSREKKESFPLTVTSAQKNPTAFYLCASSPTMLFLTLELFFGEGSRLTVL.

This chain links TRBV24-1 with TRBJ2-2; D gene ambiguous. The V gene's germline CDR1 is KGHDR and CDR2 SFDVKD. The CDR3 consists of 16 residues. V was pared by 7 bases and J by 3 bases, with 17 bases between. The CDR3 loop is CATSTYGEPHTGELFF. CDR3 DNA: TGTGCCACCAGCACTTACGGAGAACCACACACCGGGGAGCTGTTTTTT.

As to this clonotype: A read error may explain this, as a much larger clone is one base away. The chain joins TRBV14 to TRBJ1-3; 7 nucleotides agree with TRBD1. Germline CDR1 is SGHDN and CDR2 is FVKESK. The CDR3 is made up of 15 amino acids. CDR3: CASRRDSRSGNTIHF. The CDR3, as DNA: TGTGCCAGCAGGCGGGACAGTCGCTCTGGAAACACCATACATTTT.

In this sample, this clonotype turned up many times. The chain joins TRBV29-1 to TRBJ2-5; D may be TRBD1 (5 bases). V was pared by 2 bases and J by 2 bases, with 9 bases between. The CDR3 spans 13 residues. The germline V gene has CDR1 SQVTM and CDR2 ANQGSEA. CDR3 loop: CSVERQQQETQYF. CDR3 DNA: TGCAGCGTTGAACGACAGCAGCAAGAGACCCAGTACTTC.

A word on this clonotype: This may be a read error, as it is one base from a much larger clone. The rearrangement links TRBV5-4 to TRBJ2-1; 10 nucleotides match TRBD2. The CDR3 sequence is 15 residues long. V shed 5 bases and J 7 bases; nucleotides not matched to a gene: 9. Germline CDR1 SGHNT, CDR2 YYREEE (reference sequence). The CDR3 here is CASSGTSGKNNEQFF. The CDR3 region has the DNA TGTGCCAGCAGTGGAACTAGCGGGAAAAATAATGAGCAGTTCTTC.

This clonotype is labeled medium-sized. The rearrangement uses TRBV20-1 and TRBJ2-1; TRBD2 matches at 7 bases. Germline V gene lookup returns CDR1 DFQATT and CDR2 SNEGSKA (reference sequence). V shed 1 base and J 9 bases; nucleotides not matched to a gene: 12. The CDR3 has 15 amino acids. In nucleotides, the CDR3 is TGCAGTGCTAGAGTCGGGGGGAGTGTTTTCGGTGAGCAGTTCTTC. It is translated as CSARVGGSVFGEQFF.

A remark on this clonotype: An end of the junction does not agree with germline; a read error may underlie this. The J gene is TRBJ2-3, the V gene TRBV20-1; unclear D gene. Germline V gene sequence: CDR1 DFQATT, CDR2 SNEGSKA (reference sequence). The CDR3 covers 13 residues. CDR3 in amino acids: CSARESTTDTKYF. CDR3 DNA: TGCAGTGCTAGAGAGAGCACCACAGATACGAAGTATTTT.

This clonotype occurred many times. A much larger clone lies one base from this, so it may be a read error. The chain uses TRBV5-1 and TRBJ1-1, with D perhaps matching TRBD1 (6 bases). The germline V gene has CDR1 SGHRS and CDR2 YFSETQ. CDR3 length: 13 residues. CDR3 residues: CARSTTGNTEAFF. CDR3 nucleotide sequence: TGCGCCCGCAGCACGACAGGGAACACTGAAGCTTTCTTT.

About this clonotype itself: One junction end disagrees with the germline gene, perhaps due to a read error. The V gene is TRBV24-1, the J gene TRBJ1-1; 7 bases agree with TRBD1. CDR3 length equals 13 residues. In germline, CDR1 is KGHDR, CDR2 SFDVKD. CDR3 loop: CDTSDQGGTEAFF. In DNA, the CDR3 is TGTGACACCAGTGATCAGGGGGGAACCGAAGCTTTCTTT.

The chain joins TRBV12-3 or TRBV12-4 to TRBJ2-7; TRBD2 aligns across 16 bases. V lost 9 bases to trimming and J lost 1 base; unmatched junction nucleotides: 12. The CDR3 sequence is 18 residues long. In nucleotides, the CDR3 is TGTGCCAGTAGCCCCCTGGGACTAGCGGGAGGGCCATCCTACGAGCAGTACTTC. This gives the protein CASSPLGLAGGPSYEQYF.

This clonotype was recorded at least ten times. As DNA, the CDR3 is TGCAGCGTTGCAATAGCGGCCGATAATGAGCAGTTCTTC. Protein: CSVAIAADNEQFF. The rearrangement uses TRBV29-1 and TRBJ2-1, with D possibly being TRBD2 (6 bases). V gave up 4 bases and J gave up 7 bases, with 14 bases separating them. The length of the CDR3 is 13 residues. From germline, CDR1 is SQVTM and CDR2 ANQGSEA.